This section outlines one T cell receptor (beta chain) sequence together with its context. Its antigen is still unknown. The CDR3 extends over 16 amino acids. V lost 1 base, J lost 0 bases, and 12 bases lay in between. CDR1 is LGHNT and CDR2 is FRNRAP in the germline V gene. This entry comes from a study of T cell responses to AZD1222 COVID-19 vaccine. Clones were read by immunoSEQ multiplex PCR, and TCRdb kept only the in-frame ones, dropping some. The sample lists about 120,000 clones, over 85% occurring once. Study-wide results and limits: White British people made up most donors, females outnumbered males, and clonal diversity was possibly underestimated. Seropositive status at baseline applied to only six AZD1222 recipients.

The V call is TRBV12-5, the J call TRBJ1-1, with a tentative D call TRBD1 (5 bases). This specimen was peripheral blood, taken on day 0 of AZD1222 vaccination. This receptor was obtained from an adult in good health. CDR3 sequence: CASGLARTQVNTEAFF. The CDR3 bases are TGTGCTAGTGGTTTGGCCCGAACACAGGTGAACACTGAAGCTTTCTTT.